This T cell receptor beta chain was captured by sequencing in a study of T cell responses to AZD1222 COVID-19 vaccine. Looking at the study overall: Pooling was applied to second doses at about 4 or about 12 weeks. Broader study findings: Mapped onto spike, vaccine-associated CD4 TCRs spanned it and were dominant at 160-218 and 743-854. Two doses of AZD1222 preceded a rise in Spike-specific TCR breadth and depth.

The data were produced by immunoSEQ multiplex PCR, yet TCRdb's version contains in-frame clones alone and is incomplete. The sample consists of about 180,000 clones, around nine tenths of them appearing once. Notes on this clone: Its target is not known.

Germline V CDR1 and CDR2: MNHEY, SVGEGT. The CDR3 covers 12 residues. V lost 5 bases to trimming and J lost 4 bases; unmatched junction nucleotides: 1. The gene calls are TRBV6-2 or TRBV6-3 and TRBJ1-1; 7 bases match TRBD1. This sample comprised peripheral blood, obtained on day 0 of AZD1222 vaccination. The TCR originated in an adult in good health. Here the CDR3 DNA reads TGTGCCAGCAGTAAGGGGGCCACTGAAGCTTTCTTT. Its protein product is CASSKGATEAFF.